The sequence of this T cell receptor (beta chain) was determined in a study of cytomegalovirus exposure and HLA in healthy donors. This CDR3 comprises 14 residues. J lost 5 bases, V lost 0 bases, and 0 bases had no gene match. Looked up from germline, CDR1 is SGHNT and CDR2 is YYREEE (reference sequence). Regarding the study as a whole: TCR beta sequences reportedly predicted the HLA-A and HLA-B alleles of most subjects accurately.

Comment on this clone: Its target is not known.

PCR employed 60 Vbeta and 13 Jbeta primers. TCRdb keeps only in-frame clones here, not all; method: immunoSEQ multiplex PCR. The sample holds some 160,000 clones; around three quarters are singletons and the top ten take around 1.6%. The chain combines TRBV5-4 with TRBJ2-3, with 10 bases lining up with TRBD2. The material sequenced was PBMCs. The TCR was taken from a woman under 40 in good health and CMV-seronegative. CDR3 amino acids: CASSLVAGGDTQYF. In nucleotides, the CDR3 is TGTGCCAGCAGCTTGGTAGCGGGAGGAGATACGCAGTATTTT. Full variable domain (outside the CDR3, taken from reference TRBV5-4 and TRBJ2-3): ETGVTQSPTHLIKTRGQQVTLRCSSQSGHNTVSWYQQALGQGPQFIFQYYREEENGRGNFPPRFSGLQFPNYSSELNVNALELDDSALYLCASSLVAGGDTQYFGPGTRLTVL.